This is a list of T cell receptor beta chains from one sample in a study of blood T cell repertoires in COVID-19. The data were produced by immunoSEQ multiplex PCR, yet TCRdb's version contains in-frame clones alone and is incomplete. This sample carries about 260,000 clones, just under 85% of them seen once, and the ten largest clones take around 1.9%. The sample comprised peripheral blood. The source of these receptors is an elderly woman with acute or convalescent COVID-19. The CDR3 runs from the conserved cysteine through the conserved F or W. Fields, in order: CDR3 DNA, CDR3 protein, D gene, J gene, V gene, clone size. A D gene is named only where the DNA matches it firmly. Not every row has a clone size; where given, it reads once, few, many or a size class.

CDR3 DNA: TGTGCCAGCAGCTTAAGGGGGTTGAGCTACACCTTC; CDR3 protein: CASSLRGLSYTF; D gene: -; J gene: TRBJ1-2; V gene: TRBV7-9; clone size: -
CDR3 DNA: TGTGCCAGTAGTATGGCAGGAAGGAACACTGAAGCTTTCTTT; CDR3 protein: CASSMAGRNTEAFF; D gene: -; J gene: TRBJ1-1; V gene: TRBV19; clone size: -
CDR3 DNA: TGTGCCAGCAGTCGTACTCGGACAGGGGGCAACTACAATGAGCAGTTCTTC; CDR3 protein: CASSRTRTGGNYNEQFF; D gene: TRBD1; J gene: TRBJ2-1; V gene: TRBV3-1/TRBV3-2; clone size: -
CDR3 DNA: TGTGCCAGTAGTATCCTTCGGGACAGAGACTATGGCTACACCTTC; CDR3 protein: CASSILRDRDYGYTF; D gene: TRBD1; J gene: TRBJ1-2; V gene: TRBV19; clone size: -
CDR3 DNA: TGCAGCGTTGAACTGGGGCGCGTCGATGGCTACACCTTC; CDR3 protein: CSVELGRVDGYTF; D gene: -; J gene: TRBJ1-2; V gene: TRBV29-1; clone size: -
CDR3 DNA: TGTGCCAGCAGCTTGGTTCTTCGGAGCACCATATATTTT; CDR3 protein: CASSLVLRSTIYF; D gene: -; J gene: TRBJ1-3; V gene: TRBV5-5; clone size: -
CDR3 DNA: TGTGCTAGTGGCCCCGGACAGGGGAATTCACCCCTCCACTTT; CDR3 protein: CASGPGQGNSPLHF; D gene: TRBD1; J gene: TRBJ1-6; V gene: TRBV12-5; clone size: -
CDR3 DNA: TGTGCCAGCTCACCCGGACGGCGGCTAGCGGTATACGAGCAGTACTTC; CDR3 protein: CASSPGRRLAVYEQYF; D gene: TRBD2; J gene: TRBJ2-7; V gene: TRBV18; clone size: -
CDR3 DNA: TGTGCCAGCAGCGTAGTTGACCCAGGGAACACTGAAGCTTTCTTT; CDR3 protein: CASSVVDPGNTEAFF; D gene: -; J gene: TRBJ1-1; V gene: TRBV9; clone size: -
CDR3 DNA: TGCGCCAGCAGCCCCGTGGGGGGCACCGGGGAGCTGTTTTTT; CDR3 protein: CASSPVGGTGELFF; D gene: -; J gene: TRBJ2-2; V gene: TRBV5-1; clone size: -
CDR3 DNA: TGCAGTGCTAGTCGCGTCGGCGGAGGGGATCAGCCCCAGCATTTT; CDR3 protein: CSASRVGGGDQPQHF; D gene: -; J gene: TRBJ1-5; V gene: TRBV20-1; clone size: -
CDR3 DNA: TGTGCCAGCAGCGAGGGACTAGCGGGTCCCCAAAACATTCAGTACTTC; CDR3 protein: CASSEGLAGPQNIQYF; D gene: TRBD2; J gene: TRBJ2-4; V gene: TRBV5-5; clone size: -
CDR3 DNA: TGTGCCATCCGGACAGAGTCTCGCTATGGCTACACCTTC; CDR3 protein: CAIRTESRYGYTF; D gene: -; J gene: TRBJ1-2; V gene: TRBV28; clone size: -
CDR3 DNA: TGTGCCAGCAGTCCGTTTCTGCCGAGGGGCTACACCTTC; CDR3 protein: CASSPFLPRGYTF; D gene: -; J gene: TRBJ1-2; V gene: TRBV28; clone size: -
CDR3 DNA: TGTGCCAGCAGCCCAAACCGCCCGCAGTATGGCTACACCTTC; CDR3 protein: CASSPNRPQYGYTF; D gene: -; J gene: TRBJ1-2; V gene: TRBV2; clone size: once
CDR3 DNA: TGCGCCAGCAGCTCAGGGGGCGAGGAGACCGGGGAGCTGTTTTTT; CDR3 protein: CASSSGGEETGELFF; D gene: TRBD1; J gene: TRBJ2-2; V gene: TRBV5-1; clone size: -
CDR3 DNA: TGTGCCAGCAGTCAACAGGGGGCCCTGGACACTGAAGCTTTCTTT; CDR3 protein: CASSQQGALDTEAFF; D gene: TRBD1; J gene: TRBJ1-1; V gene: TRBV2; clone size: -
CDR3 DNA: TGTGCCAGCTCAGCCCAACAGGGCACAGATACGCAGTATTTT; CDR3 protein: CASSAQQGTDTQYF; D gene: -; J gene: TRBJ2-3; V gene: TRBV18; clone size: once
CDR3 DNA: TGTGCCAGCAGTGCAGACAGGGTTTGGTCGGTCGGTTATTTT; CDR3 protein: CASSADRVWSVGYF; D gene: TRBD1; J gene: TRBJ1-3; V gene: TRBV2; clone size: -
CDR3 DNA: TGTGCCAGCAGCGTAGACAGGCTGGGTACGCAGTATTTT; CDR3 protein: CASSVDRLGTQYF; D gene: -; J gene: TRBJ2-3; V gene: TRBV9; clone size: -
CDR3 DNA: TGTGCCAGCAGTAGATCAGGGGGAAATCAGCCCCAGCATTTT; CDR3 protein: CASSRSGGNQPQHF; D gene: TRBD1; J gene: TRBJ1-5; V gene: TRBV6-5; clone size: -
CDR3 DNA: TGTGCCAGCTCACTGGACAGGAACACTGAAGCTTTCTTT; CDR3 protein: CASSLDRNTEAFF; D gene: -; J gene: TRBJ1-1; V gene: TRBV18; clone size: once
CDR3 DNA: TGTGCCAGCAGCCCCGGGGGGGGCGAGGGAGCGTGGGAGCAGTACTTC; CDR3 protein: CASSPGGGEGAWEQYF; D gene: TRBD2; J gene: TRBJ2-7; V gene: TRBV28; clone size: -
CDR3 DNA: TGTGCCAGTAGTATAGACTGGCGAGGCACTGAAGCTTTCTTT; CDR3 protein: CASSIDWRGTEAFF; D gene: -; J gene: TRBJ1-1; V gene: TRBV19; clone size: -
CDR3 DNA: TGTGCCAGCAGTGATGTGACAGGGGGCTTGGGCTATGGCTACACCTTC; CDR3 protein: CASSDVTGGLGYGYTF; D gene: TRBD1; J gene: TRBJ1-2; V gene: TRBV2; clone size: few
CDR3 DNA: TGTGCCAGCAGCCCGGGGACAGGGTATTCACCCCTCCACTTT; CDR3 protein: CASSPGTGYSPLHF; D gene: TRBD1; J gene: TRBJ1-6; V gene: TRBV7-8; clone size: -
CDR3 DNA: TGCGCCAGCATTAACAGGGGTGTAACCTACAATGAGCAGTTCTTC; CDR3 protein: CASINRGVTYNEQFF; D gene: TRBD1; J gene: TRBJ2-1; V gene: TRBV10-1; clone size: -
CDR3 DNA: TGTGCCAGCAGTTACCACCGGACAGTCCAAGAGACCCAGTACTTC; CDR3 protein: CASSYHRTVQETQYF; D gene: -; J gene: TRBJ2-5; V gene: TRBV6-2/TRBV6-3; clone size: -
CDR3 DNA: TGTGCCAGCAGACAGGGGGGCCTAGATGAAAAACTGTTTTTT; CDR3 protein: CASRQGGLDEKLFF; D gene: TRBD1; J gene: TRBJ1-4; V gene: TRBV6-6; clone size: once